These 16 T cell receptor beta chains share one sample of origin, sequenced in a study of regulatory T cells in long-lasting Graves disease. Specified time point: newly diagnosed GD, antithyroid drugs for less than 3 months. Following extraction of RNA from PBMCs, that RNA was used to make the TCR library. Both iRepertoire HTBI primers and Arm-PCR of CDR3 regions were used to build the TCR beta libraries. MiXCR, run by TCRdb on the multiplex PCR reads, gives a single entry per CDR3 protein. The sample lists about 540,000 distinct CDR3 sequences; about 13% were seen once. These records were also assigned to another study, of T cells in Graves' hyperthyroidism and ophthalmopathy.

Sequences were derived from peripheral blood mononuclear cells (PBMCs), sampled at new diagnosis, from a patient treated with antithyroid drugs. These receptors were obtained from a man in his thirties or forties with Graves disease.

The V gene is TRBV7-2, the J gene TRBJ2-7, with TRBD2 as a possible D gene (6 bases). The CDR3 is 15 residues long. Between the trimmed V and J ends, which lost 5 bases and 7 bases, there was a span of 21 bases. Germline loops: CDR1 SGHTA, CDR2 FQGNSA. This CDR3 is CASSPHGRHGGEQYF. The CDR3 DNA is TGTGCCAGCAGCCCCCACGGCCGACATGGGGGGGAGCAGTACTTC.

The rearrangement uses TRBV25-1 and TRBJ2-7; 10 bases line up with TRBD2. Germline V gene lookup returns CDR1 MGHDK and CDR2 SYGVNS. The CDR3 contains 17 residues. The V and J ends lost 6 bases and 6 bases, in that order; junction bases with no gene match: 17. The CDR3 DNA is TGTGCCAGCAGAGGGCCGTGGGCTAGCGGGAGAGGCCTCGAGCAGTACTTC. It is translated as CASRGPWASGRGLEQYF.

This clonotype was counted between two and nine times. V usage is TRBV5-6 and J usage is TRBJ2-5; D may be TRBD2 (5 bases). The CDR3 extends over 15 amino acids. Looked up from germline, CDR1 is SGHDT and CDR2 is YYEEEE. The V end was cut by 4 bases, the J end by 1 base, with 14 bases between. The CDR3 protein is CASSPLRGLQETQYF. The CDR3 DNA follows: TGTGCCAGCAGCCCCTTGAGAGGGCTCCAAGAGACCCAGTACTTC.

The chain couples TRBV28 to TRBJ2-7; 10 bases are a match to TRBD1. The CDR3 loop spans 12 amino acids. Unmatched junction bases numbered 6, after V lost 5 bases and J lost 11 bases. Germline CDR1 MDHEN, CDR2 SYDVKM. CDR3 bases: TGTGCCAGCAGTCGCCCGGACAGGGGGAAGTACTTC. Its translation is CASSRPDRGKYF.

The sample holds a few counts of this clonotype. The chain uses TRBV5-1 and TRBJ1-1; tentative D call: TRBD1 (5 bases). Germline assignment: CDR1 SGHRS and CDR2 YFSETQ. This CDR3 has 15 residues. V was clipped by 1 base and J by 5 bases, with 15 bases between them. CDR3 amino acids: CASSLQIRGGTEAFF. DNA of the CDR3: TGCGCCAGCAGCTTGCAGATTAGGGGTGGGACTGAAGCTTTCTTT.

This clonotype was observed many times. The chain has TRBV27 and TRBJ1-1; 7 nucleotides align to TRBD1. The J segment lost 3 bases and the V segment lost 8 bases, leaving 9 bases of the junction unmatched. This CDR3 contains 14 residues. Looked up from germline, CDR1 is MNHEY and CDR2 is SMNVEV (reference sequence). The CDR3 region has the DNA TGTGCCAGCTGTGACAGGGCGGGGGACACTGAAGCTTTCTTT. As protein: CASCDRAGDTEAFF.

This clonotype has more than one count but fewer than ten. The gene calls are TRBV20-1 and TRBJ2-3; TRBD2 matches at 12 bases. The germline gives CDR1 DFQATT, CDR2 SNEGSKA (reference sequence). Losses at the gene ends were 3 bases for V and 3 bases for J; bases not matched to a gene: 4. This CDR3 has 15 residues. The CDR3 DNA is TGCAGTGCTAGGAGCACTAGCGGGAGGACAGATACGCAGTATTTT. This sequence encodes CSARSTSGRTDTQYF.

To note about this clonotype: Compared with germline, one end of the junction differs, possibly owing to a read error. The rearrangement links TRBV19 to TRBJ2-7, with 7 bases identical to TRBD1. CDR1 is LNHDA and CDR2 is SQIVND in the germline V gene (reference sequence). This CDR3 is built from 14 residues. Here the CDR3 DNA reads TGTGCCAGTAGTACCACAGGGGCGTCAGCGACTACTTCTTTC. This gives the protein CASSTTGASATTSF.

This clonotype has at least ten counts. The chain carries TRBV6-1 and TRBJ2-1; D is ambiguous. V lost 5 bases and J 10 bases, leaving 9 bases between the germline ends. The CDR3 has 11 amino acids. Germline CDR1 and CDR2: MNHNS and SASEGT. The CDR3 loop reads CASSPVDEQFF. DNA of the CDR3: TGTGCCAGCAGTCCGGTAGACGAGCAGTTCTTC.

This clonotype was seen many times. The chain carries TRBV7-9 and TRBJ1-4; D is undetermined. Trimming stripped 1 base from V and 3 bases from J, with 6 bases between. This CDR3 region has 14 residues. Germline V gene data show CDR1 as SEHNR and CDR2 as FQNEAQ (reference sequence). The CDR3 bases are TGTGCCAGCAGCTTAGGGACCGCTAATGAAAAACTGTTTTTT. Its translation: CASSLGTANEKLFF.

V usage is TRBV6-2 or TRBV6-3 and J usage is TRBJ1-6; possibly TRBD1 for D (5 bases). Germline V gene data show CDR1 as MNHEY and CDR2 as SVGEGT. Trimming removed 3 bases at V and 15 bases at J, with 15 bases between. The CDR3 contains 13 residues. The CDR3: CASSYSRGHHLHF. CDR3 bases: TGTGCCAGCAGTTATAGTAGGGGTCATCACCTCCACTTT.

This chain uses TRBV20-1 with TRBJ1-2; no definite D call. V was cut by 0 bases and J by 0 bases, with 8 bases left in between. The CDR3 is 14 amino acids. Germline V gene sequence: CDR1 DFQATT, CDR2 SNEGSKA (reference sequence). The CDR3 region is CSARDGPANYGYTF. The DNA of the CDR3 is TGCAGTGCTAGAGATGGTCCGGCTAACTATGGCTACACCTTC.

This clonotype was seen many times. This chain uses TRBV15 with TRBJ2-2, with a weak D call TRBD2 (7 bases). There are 15 residues in the CDR3. The germline gives CDR1 LNHNV, CDR2 YYDKDF (reference sequence). Trimming cost V 1 base and J 6 bases, with 12 bases left between them. This chain's CDR3 is CATSRVGGGPGELFF. The CDR3 nucleotides read TGTGCCACCAGCAGAGTAGGGGGGGGGCCCGGGGAGCTGTTTTTT.

The chain combines TRBV20-1 with TRBJ2-3; possibly TRBD2 for D (5 bases). Judging by the DNA end, TRBJ2-5 fits better; the J call may be wrong. Germline V lookup: CDR1 DFQATT, CDR2 SNEGSKA (reference sequence). This CDR3 is built from 15 residues. CDR3 sequence reads: CSARDGSSAGETQYF. CDR3 DNA: TGCAGTGCTAGAGATGGATCGTCTGCGGGAGAGACCCAGTACTTC.

The V gene is TRBV19, the J gene TRBJ1-1, with 8 bases identical to TRBD1. J lost 0 bases, V lost 4 bases, and 4 bases had no gene match. CDR3 length: 15 amino acids. Germline loops: CDR1 LNHDA, CDR2 SQIVND (reference sequence). CDR3 sequence reads: CASSSRDRLNTEAFF. In DNA, the CDR3 is TGTGCCAGTAGTAGCCGGGACAGGTTGAACACTGAAGCTTTCTTT.

This clonotype was recorded a few times. This CDR3 is CASSQAGQGREETQYF. The DNA for the CDR3 is TGTGCCAGCAGCCAGGCGGGGCAGGGGAGGGAAGAGACCCAGTACTTC. V usage is TRBV3-1 and J usage is TRBJ2-5; tentatively, D is TRBD2 (7 bases). CDR3 size: 16 residues. Germline-derived CDR1 and CDR2 are LGHDT and YNNKEL (reference sequence). Trimming left V 3 bases short and J 3 bases short, with 17 bases between.